A selection of T cell receptor beta chains follows, all from one sample in a study of blood T cells in healthy people across ages. Using its own MiXCR run on the 5' RACE reads, TCRdb lists one record per CDR3 protein. The sample consists of 630,000 or so distinct CDR3 sequences, 32% of them appearing once. Input material: blood. The receptor set was obtained from a woman of 80 years or more in good health. CDR3s include the opening cysteine and the closing phenylalanine or tryptophan. The D gene is left open where the match is weak. For some rows the clone size is stated as once, few or many, or as a class when expanded; others skip it.

>TRBJ2-3|.|many|TRBV6-1
CASRDTGYADTQYF
TGTGCCAGTCGGGACACGGGTTACGCAGATACGCAGTATTTT
>TRBJ2-5|.|many|TRBV7-2
CASSLGVAGSETQYF
TGTGCCAGCAGCTTAGGGGTAGCAGGGTCGGAGACCCAGTACTTC
>TRBJ1-1|.|.|TRBV29-1
CSAPSGNTEAFF
TGCAGCGCACCATCAGGGAACACTGAAGCTTTCTTT
>TRBJ2-7|TRBD2|few|TRBV5-1
CASSPGGRGPYEQYF
TGCGCCAGCAGTCCGGGGGGTAGGGGCCCATACGAGCAGTACTTC
>TRBJ2-3|TRBD2|few|TRBV19
CASSETSGGAKYTQYF
TGTGCCAGTAGTGAGACTAGCGGGGGGGCCAAGTATACGCAGTATTTT
>TRBJ2-2|TRBD1|many|TRBV7-2
CASRTTGHTGELFF
TGTGCCAGCAGGACGACAGGGCACACCGGGGAGCTGTTTTTT
>TRBJ2-5|.|many|TRBV20-1
CSARDPGVAETQYF
TGCAGTGCTAGAGATCCGGGGGTAGCCGAGACCCAGTACTTC
>TRBJ1-1|.|.|TRBV7-2
CASSPEGPTNTEAFF
TGTGCCAGCAGCCCGGAGGGACCTACGAACACTGAAGCTTTCTTT
>TRBJ2-3|TRBD2|many|TRBV7-3
CASSLVSGADTQYF
TGTGCCAGCAGCTTAGTTAGCGGGGCAGATACGCAGTATTTT
>TRBJ2-7|TRBD2|.|TRBV3-1
CASSQDRGRLAGNEQYF
TGTGCCAGCAGCCAAGATCGAGGACGGTTAGCGGGGAATGAGCAGTACTTC
>TRBJ2-1|.|.|TRBV7-3
CASGQGQRDNEQFF
TGTGCCAGCGGGCAAGGACAAAGGGACAATGAGCAGTTCTTC
>TRBJ2-2|.|.|TRBV5-5
CASSPRTQTTGELFF
TGTGCCAGCAGCCCGAGGACGCAAACAACCGGGGAGCTGTTTTTT
>TRBJ1-4|.|.|TRBV29-1
CSASPRGREKLFF
TGCAGCGCCAGCCCCAGGGGTAGGGAAAAACTGTTTTTT
>TRBJ2-3|TRBD2|.|TRBV20-1
CSARVWGLAGPTDTQYF
TGCAGTGCTAGAGTTTGGGGACTAGCGGGACCCACAGATACGCAGTATTTT
>TRBJ1-1|.|.|TRBV12-3/TRBV12-4
CASRAGYTNAEAFF
TGTGCCAGCAGAGCCGGGTATACCAACGCTGAAGCTTTCTTT
>TRBJ2-1|TRBD1|many|TRBV3-1
CASSQDQDRGPPPYNEQFF
TGTGCCAGCAGCCAAGATCAGGACAGGGGGCCACCCCCCTACAATGAGCAGTTCTTC
>TRBJ1-2|.|many|TRBV29-1
CSDSRGYTF
TGCAGCGACTCAAGAGGCTACACCTTC
>TRBJ2-5|.|many|TRBV29-1
CSVGTAKETQYF
TGCAGCGTCGGGACTGCCAAGGAGACCCAGTACTTC
>TRBJ1-2|TRBD1|many|TRBV28
CASTSGGASFGYTF
TGTGCCAGCACTTCAGGGGGCGCATCTTTTGGCTACACCTTC